This passage covers 12 T cell receptor beta chains from one sample sequenced in a study of cytomegalovirus exposure and HLA in healthy donors. The PCR made use of 60 Vbeta and 13 Jbeta primers. The repertoire was sequenced with immunoSEQ multiplex PCR; TCRdb's copy has only in-frame clones and lacks some. The table includes 150,000 to 160,000 clones, 70% to 80% detected once. The specimen was PBMCs. The receptors stem from a man aged 30-40 years in good health and CMV-seronegative.

This chain joins TRBV6-1 and TRBJ2-2; D not resolved. V was trimmed by 6 bases and J by 8 bases, leaving 10 bases between them. CDR1 and CDR2 from the germline V gene are MNHNS and SASEGT. CDR3 length: 12 residues. The CDR3 is CASRSEWGELFF. CDR3 coding DNA: TGTGCCAGCAGATCAGAATGGGGGGAGCTGTTTTTT.

This clone was seen a handful of times. A read error may produce the germline difference seen at one junction end. The rearrangement links TRBV9 to TRBJ2-3; 9 nucleotides align to TRBD1. Germline V lookup: CDR1 SGDLS, CDR2 YYNGEE. This CDR3 is 15 amino acids long. The CDR3 loop reads CAGSVEGTGIDTQYF. DNA for the CDR3: TGTGCCGGCAGCGTAGAGGGGACAGGGATAGATACGCAGTATTTT.

This clone has just a few counts. The V call is TRBV7-9, the J call TRBJ1-6; perhaps TRBD1 as D (6 bases). The germline V gene has CDR1 SEHNR and CDR2 FQNEAQ (reference sequence). Trimming left V 5 bases short and J 6 bases short, with 11 bases between. The CDR3 loop spans 14 amino acids. CDR3 coding DNA: TGTGCCAGCAGCCTAGGGGACACTAATTCACCCCTCCACTTT. It yields the protein CASSLGDTNSPLHF.

The chain carries TRBV6-5 and TRBJ1-1; 8 bases line up with TRBD1. Losses at the gene ends were 6 bases for V and 3 bases for J; bases not matched to a gene: 6. Germline V lookup: CDR1 MNHEY, CDR2 SVGAGI. CDR3 size: 14 residues. The CDR3 region is CASSWDRLYTEAFF. CDR3 coding DNA: TGTGCCAGCAGCTGGGACAGGTTGTACACTGAAGCTTTCTTT.

This chain joins TRBV28 and TRBJ1-3; no firm D call. The CDR3 consists of 13 residues. Germline V gene lookup returns CDR1 MDHEN and CDR2 SYDVKM. V lost 3 bases and J 1 base, leaving 4 bases between the germline ends. CDR3 sequence: CASSFKSGNTIYF. CDR3 in DNA: TGTGCCAGCAGTTTTAAATCTGGAAACACCATATATTTT.

The chain couples TRBV5-6 to TRBJ1-4; the match to TRBD1 covers 7 bases. V lost 0 bases and J lost 7; bases outside the gene matches: 3. This CDR3 is built from 14 residues. Germline V gene sequence: CDR1 SGHDT, CDR2 YYEEEE. CDR3 sequence (DNA): TGTGCCAGCAGCTTGGGACAGGGACGTGAAAAACTGTTTTTT. It translates to CASSLGQGREKLFF. Looking up the rest from reference TRBV5-6 and TRBJ1-4 gives the full variable domain: DAGVTQSPTHLIKTRGQQVTLRCSPKSGHDTVSWYQQALGQGPQFIFQYYEEEERQRGNFPDRFSGHQFPNYSSELNVNALLLGDSALYLCASSLGQGREKLFFGSGTQLSVL.

Only a few counts were recorded for this clone. The V and J genes are TRBV25-1 and TRBJ2-1; D not resolved. The CDR3 runs 14 residues. Germline V gene data show CDR1 as MGHDK and CDR2 as SYGVNS. V lost 7 bases and J 2 bases, leaving 12 bases between the germline ends. Written as DNA, the CDR3 is TGTGCCAGCAAAGGAGAGAAGCCCTACAATGAGCAGTTCTTC. Translating it yields CASKGEKPYNEQFF.

The chain employs TRBV7-6 and TRBJ1-2, with unresolved D. The CDR3 sequence is 13 residues long. With 1 base removed from V and 4 bases from J, the gap between germline ends came to 7 bases. Germline CDR1 and CDR2: SGHVS and FNYEAQ. The CDR3 protein is CASSLGGSYGYTF. The CDR3 DNA is TGTGCCAGCAGCTTAGGCGGCAGCTATGGCTACACCTTC.

The chain recombines TRBV5-1 with TRBJ1-5; a possible D gene is TRBD1 (6 bases). Germline assignment: CDR1 SGHRS and CDR2 YFSETQ. The CDR3 has 16 residues. Trimming pared 0 bases from V and 2 bases from J, leaving 12 bases between. DNA for the CDR3: TGCGCCAGCAGCTTGGTCGGGGGGCCTGGCAATCAGCCCCAGCATTTT. It yields the protein CASSLVGGPGNQPQHF. Full variable domain (remainder filled in from reference TRBV5-1 and TRBJ1-5): KAGVTQTPRYLIKTRGQQVTLSCSPISGHRSVSWYQQTPGQGLQFLFEYFSETQRNKGNFPGRFSGRQFSNSRSEMNVSTLELGDSALYLCASSLVGGPGNQPQHFGDGTRLSIL.

This sequence joins TRBV18 and TRBJ2-7; 9 positions agree with TRBD2. CDR3 length: 13 residues. V dropped 4 bases and J dropped 3; count of bases not matched to a gene: 1. The germline V gene encodes CDR1 KGHSH and CDR2 LQKENI. CDR3 in DNA: TGTGCCAGCTCACAGCGGGGGGACTACGAGCAGTACTTC. This sequence encodes CASSQRGDYEQYF.

Worth noting for this clone: Mismatch with germline at one junction end may stem from a read error. The chain links TRBV12-5 to TRBJ1-2; the match to TRBD1 covers 7 bases. The CDR3 covers 16 residues. From germline, CDR1 is LGHNT and CDR2 FRNRAP. This CDR3 reads CASGLVQGTEDYGYPF. As DNA, the CDR3 is TGTGCTAGTGGTTTGGTACAGGGGACTGAGGACTATGGCTACCCCTTC.

The V gene is TRBV7-2, the J gene TRBJ1-2; D gene ambiguous. The CDR3 consists of 15 residues. Germline assignment: CDR1 SGHTA and CDR2 FQGNSA. The germline V and J ends were trimmed by 2 bases and 0 bases, with 10 bases remaining between them. In nucleotides, the CDR3 is TGTGCCAGCAGCTTACTGGGGAGGGCTAACTATGGCTACACCTTC. Translation gives CASSLLGRANYGYTF. The variable domain in full, with the rest retrieved from reference TRBV7-2 and TRBJ1-2, is GAGVSQSPSNKVTEKGKDVELRCDPISGHTALYWYRQSLGQGLEFLIYFQGNSAPDKSGLPSDRFSAERTGGSVSTLTIQRTQQEDSAVYLCASSLLGRANYGYTFGSGTRLTVV.